The 5 T cell receptor beta chains below were found in one sample sequenced in a study of T cell changes during pregnancy in multiple sclerosis. Using immunoSEQ multiplex PCR, the repertoire was profiled, and TCRdb retains in-frame clones only, with some absent. The sample includes roughly 40,000 clones, more than 80% of them seen just once. The specimen comprised peripheral blood, sampled before pregnancy. These receptors were obtained from a female donor with multiple sclerosis, enrolled in a pregnancy study.

This sequence joins TRBV19 and TRBJ2-6, with TRBD2 as a possible D gene (6 bases). This CDR3 spans 17 amino acids. Between the trimmed V and J ends, which lost 5 bases and 0 bases, there was a span of 14 bases. Germline V CDR1 and CDR2: LNHDA, SQIVND (reference sequence). CDR3 loop: CASSPWDSDSGANVLTF. CDR3 nucleotides: TGTGCCAGTAGTCCGTGGGACTCCGACTCTGGGGCCAACGTCCTGACTTTC. The complete variable domain, with remaining parts taken from reference TRBV19 and TRBJ2-6, reads DGGITQSPKYLFRKEGQNVTLSCEQNLNHDAMYWYRQDPGQGLRLIYYSQIVNDFQKGDIAEGYSVSREKKESFPLTVTSAQKNPTAFYLCASSPWDSDSGANVLTFGAGSRLTVL.

This chain links TRBV7-3 with TRBJ2-1, with D hard to call. V gave up 5 bases and J gave up 4 bases, with 18 bases separating them. Germline V gene lookup returns CDR1 SGHTA and CDR2 FQGTGA. The CDR3 is made up of 16 amino acids. CDR3 region: CASSPHIATEYNEQFF. DNA for the CDR3: TGTGCCAGCAGCCCACATATAGCCACCGAATACAATGAGCAGTTCTTC.

This clone appeared a single time. The genes are TRBV6-1 and TRBJ2-1, with D tentatively TRBD2 (6 bases). Per the germline V gene, CDR1 is MNHNS and CDR2 is SASEGT. The CDR3 is 15 amino acids. Trimming removed 4 bases from V and 3 bases from J, with 13 bases in between. The CDR3, as DNA: TGTGCCAGCAGTGTGATGGAGGGTGACTACAATGAGCAGTTCTTC. It codes for CASSVMEGDYNEQFF.

The gene calls are TRBV18 and TRBJ1-1; weak D call: TRBD1 (6 bases). The CDR3 totals 14 residues. In germline, CDR1 is KGHSH, CDR2 LQKENI. V dropped 2 bases and J dropped 5 bases, with 12 bases sitting between them. The CDR3 protein is CASSPAGAETEAFF. For the CDR3, the DNA is TGTGCCAGCTCACCAGCAGGGGCGGAGACTGAAGCTTTCTTT.

The chain employs TRBV28 and TRBJ2-3; 8 bases fit TRBD2. CDR1 is MDHEN, CDR2 SYDVKM, per germline. Losses at the gene ends were 8 bases for V and 4 bases for J; bases not matched to a gene: 11. The CDR3 has 15 residues. The DNA of the CDR3 is TGTGCCAGCGGGCTCCGGGAGGGTGGGGCAGATACGCAGTATTTT. Protein sequence: CASGLREGGADTQYF.